The 16 T cell receptor beta chains given below trace back to one sample, sequenced in a study of neurological immune-mediated disorders. One entry per CDR3 protein results from TCRdb running MiXCR on the 5' RACE reads. The sample holds roughly 70,000 distinct CDR3 sequences, 4% to 6% seen once. The specimen sequenced was PBMCs. The receptors shown here come from a woman aged 25 to 39 with multiple sclerosis.

This clonotype occurred many times. The chain employs TRBV6-1 and TRBJ2-7; 7 nucleotides match TRBD1. The V and J ends lost 4 bases and 7 bases, in that order; junction bases with no gene match: 10. The CDR3 totals 14 residues. Germline values: CDR1 MNHNS, CDR2 SASEGT. The CDR3 region is CASSADRFRGEQYF. In nucleotides, the CDR3 is TGTGCCAGCAGTGCGGACAGGTTTCGGGGTGAGCAGTACTTC.

Remarks on this clonotype: Being one base from a much bigger clone, this may be a read error. The chain links TRBV28 to TRBJ2-7, with D perhaps assigned TRBD1 or TRBD2 (5 bases each). V was cut by 3 bases and J by 7 bases, with 7 bases left in between. The V gene's germline CDR1 is MDHEN and CDR2 SYDVKM. The CDR3 runs to 11 residues. DNA of the CDR3: TGTGCCAGCAGTTTGGGGGAAGAGCAGTACTTC. Translation: CASSLGEEQYF.

On this clonotype: A single base separates this from a much larger clone, so it may be a read error. This chain uses TRBV4-1 with TRBJ1-2; TRBD1 might be the D (5 bases). Germline lookup yields CDR1 MGHRA and CDR2 YSYEKL. Trimming took off 4 bases at V and 3 bases at J, with 27 bases between the two ends. This CDR3 has 19 residues. CDR3 DNA sequence: TGCGCCAGCAGCCGAATCGGGGGGGTCCCGGGAAAGGAGCACTATGGCTACACCTTC. The encoded protein is CASSRIGGVPGKEHYGYTF.

As for this clonotype: Possible read error: a much larger clone is one base away. The rearrangement uses TRBV20-1 and TRBJ2-7; D unresolved. CDR1 DFQATT and CDR2 SNEGSKA come from the germline V gene (reference sequence). The CDR3 is 13 amino acids. V shed 7 bases and J shed 7 bases, with 20 bases lying between them. The CDR3 DNA reads as TGCAGTGTCGGAACTATCCCCCCTCAAGAGCAGTACTTC. This codes for CSVGTIPPQEQYF.

At least ten counts were recorded for this clonotype. The genes are TRBV21-1 and TRBJ1-1. TRBV21-1 is termed a pseudogene. CDR3 size: 13 residues. The DNA of the CDR3 is TGTGCCAGCAGCAAGGGTGTCTCAACTGAAGCTTTCTTT. It encodes CASSKGVSTEAFF.

This clonotype was recorded many times. The CDR3 is CASRVRGRQETQYF. The CDR3 nucleotides are TGTGCCAGCAGAGTCAGGGGGCGCCAAGAGACCCAGTACTTC. The rearrangement joins TRBV6-5 to TRBJ2-5; 8 nucleotides agree with TRBD1. This CDR3 is built from 14 residues. Germline V gene lookup returns CDR1 MNHEY and CDR2 SVGAGI. V lost 6 bases and J lost 1; bases outside the gene matches: 4.

Many counts were recorded for this clonotype. This chain uses TRBV12-3 or TRBV12-4 with TRBJ2-7; 7 nucleotides agree with TRBD2. The V segment lost 1 base and the J segment 5 bases; nucleotides outside the gene matches: 5. This CDR3 has 14 residues. The CDR3 nucleotides read TGTGCCAGCAGTTTAGTGGGGAGGGATGACGAGCAGTACTTC. As protein: CASSLVGRDDEQYF.

This clonotype was detected many times. The chain joins TRBV12-3 or TRBV12-4 to TRBJ2-7, with 7 positions matching TRBD2. This CDR3 region has 15 residues. V shed 3 bases, J shed 2 bases, and the junction held 7 bases outside the gene matches. The CDR3 DNA sequence: TGTGCCAGCAGTTTCAGCGGGACTTTTCCCTACGAGCAGTACTTC. Translating gives CASSFSGTFPYEQYF.

In this sample, this clonotype turned up a few times. A much larger clone differs from this one at a single base, so this may be a read error. V usage is TRBV20-1 and J usage is TRBJ2-1; D could derive from TRBD1 or TRBD2 (6 bases each). V was clipped by 3 bases and J by 10 bases, with 22 bases between them. In germline, CDR1 is DFQATT, CDR2 SNEGSKA (reference sequence). This CDR3 region has 15 residues. CDR3 in amino acids: CSASPGTGTGGEQFF. CDR3 DNA sequence: TGCAGTGCTAGTCCTGGGACTGGGACTGGGGGCGAGCAGTTCTTC.

In its sample, this clonotype was seen many times. The rearrangement links TRBV9 to TRBJ1-5; D call uncertain. Germline CDR1 is SGDLS and CDR2 is YYNGEE. The CDR3 loop spans 15 amino acids. Trimming pared 4 bases from V and 3 bases from J, leaving 14 bases between. The CDR3 DNA reads TGTGCCAGCAGCAAGACGGGCCAACCCAATCAGCCCCAGCATTTT. It specifies CASSKTGQPNQPQHF.

This clonotype was seen many times. The V gene is TRBV15, the J gene TRBJ2-2, with 7 nucleotides matching TRBD1. Trimming took 0 bases from V and 5 from J; bases not matched to a gene: 12. Germline V CDR1 and CDR2: LNHNV, YYDKDF (reference sequence). This CDR3 is 18 amino acids long. Here the CDR3 reads CATSRDGAPGQPTGELFF. The CDR3 DNA is TGTGCCACCAGCAGAGATGGGGCCCCGGGACAGCCTACCGGGGAGCTGTTTTTT. The full variable domain, in which reference TRBV15 and TRBJ2-2 provide the parts outside the CDR3, is DAMVIQNPRYQVTQFGKPVTLSCSQTLNHNVMYWYQQKSSQAPKLLFHYYDKDFNNEADTPDNFQSRRPNTSFCFLDIRSPGLGDTAMYLCATSRDGAPGQPTGELFFGEGSRLTVL.

On this clonotype itself: Possible read error: a much larger clone is one base away. The conserved phenylalanine or tryptophan normally closing the CDR3 is absent here, so this likely arose from a read error. The chain recombines TRBV10-3 with TRBJ2-1; D uncertain. The ends were cut back, 0 bases at V and 5 bases at J, with 8 bases in the middle. The CDR3 spans 14 residues. CDR1 is ENHRY and CDR2 is SYGVKD in the germline V gene. The CDR3: CAISESLTHNEQFC. The CDR3 DNA is TGTGCCATCAGTGAGTCTTTGACGCACAATGAGCAGTTCTGC.

V gene TRBV18 combines with J gene TRBJ2-7, with 11 bases identical to TRBD1. Trimming took 3 bases from V and 6 from J; bases not matched to a gene: 7. CDR3 length: 15 residues. CDR1 is KGHSH, CDR2 LQKENI, per germline. The CDR3 sequence: CASSPAGQGGSEQYF. The DNA for the CDR3 is TGTGCCAGCTCACCGGCGGGACAGGGGGGTTCCGAGCAGTACTTC.

The table lists this clonotype with many counts. The J gene is TRBJ2-3, the V gene TRBV20-1; no clear D gene. This CDR3 is 12 amino acids long. The V end was cut by 6 bases, the J end by 0 bases, with 7 bases between. In germline, CDR1 is DFQATT, CDR2 SNEGSKA (reference sequence). The CDR3 spells CSASRSTDTQYF. The CDR3 DNA sequence: TGCAGTGCAAGTCGGAGCACAGATACGCAGTATTTT.

This clonotype has ten or more counts. The chain has TRBV11-1 and TRBJ1-2; the match to TRBD1 covers 12 bases. The CDR3 runs 14 residues. With V trimmed by 4 bases and J by 6 bases, 3 bases remained unmatched. The germline CDR1 and CDR2 sequences are SGHAT and FQDESV (reference sequence). CDR3 amino acids: CASSWGQGAHGYTF. Written as DNA, the CDR3 is TGTGCCAGCAGCTGGGGACAGGGGGCGCATGGCTACACCTTC.

There are many counts of this clonotype. The chain joins TRBV12-3 or TRBV12-4 to TRBJ2-1; TRBD2 is a possible D gene (5 bases). Trimming removed 6 bases from V and 7 bases from J, with 19 bases in between. The CDR3 extends over 15 amino acids. The CDR3: CASRKSGLPGNEQFF. For the CDR3, the DNA is TGTGCCAGCAGAAAGAGCGGCCTCCCGGGGAATGAGCAGTTCTTC.